Many counts were recorded for the clone carrying this T cell receptor (beta chain). The antigen remains unidentified. These data originate in a study of T cell repertoires in cytomegalovirus infection. Across the whole study: Peptides in the study included HLA-C-restricted and HLA-B-restricted CMV epitopes. CMV infection together with matching HLA type was indicated by public TCR beta signatures.

Per the germline V gene, CDR1 is SGHTA and CDR2 is FQGNSA. Between the trimmed V and J ends, which lost 2 bases and 1 base, there was a span of 12 bases. CDR3 length equals 16 residues. TCRdb re-analysed the reads in MiXCR, keeping a single row per CDR3 protein. The sample contains roughly 280,000 distinct CDR3 sequences, less than 25% of which appear only once. Findings and caveats of the study: It was HLA-C-restricted CMV-specific TCR beta clonotypes that dominated the response ex vivo. Accumulated public TCR beta family frequency recognized individuals carrying CMV together with the relevant HLA.

The clonotype was recovered from a human donor in good health (CMV status not recorded). Some clones in this sample may be carry-over from other donors' samples. The sequencing used cultured PBMCs, collected from culture after CMV antigen stimulation. The V and J genes are TRBV7-2 and TRBJ2-4; D not certain. CDR3 sequence reads: CASSLHSQAAKNIQYF. CDR3 bases: TGTGCCAGCAGCTTACATTCTCAGGCTGCCAAAAACATTCAGTACTTC.